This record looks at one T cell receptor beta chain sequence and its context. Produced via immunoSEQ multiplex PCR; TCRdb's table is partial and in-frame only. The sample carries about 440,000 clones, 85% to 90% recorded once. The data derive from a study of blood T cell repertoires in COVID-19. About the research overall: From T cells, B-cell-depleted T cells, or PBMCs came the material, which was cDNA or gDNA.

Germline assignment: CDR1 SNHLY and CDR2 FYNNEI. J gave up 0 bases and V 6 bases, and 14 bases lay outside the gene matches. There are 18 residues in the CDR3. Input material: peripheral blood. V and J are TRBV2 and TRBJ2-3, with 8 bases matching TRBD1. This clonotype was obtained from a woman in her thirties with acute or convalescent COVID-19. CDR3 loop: CASSATTGVGSSTDTQYF. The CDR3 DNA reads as TGTGCCAGCAGCGCTACGACAGGGGTCGGATCTAGCACAGATACGCAGTATTTT.